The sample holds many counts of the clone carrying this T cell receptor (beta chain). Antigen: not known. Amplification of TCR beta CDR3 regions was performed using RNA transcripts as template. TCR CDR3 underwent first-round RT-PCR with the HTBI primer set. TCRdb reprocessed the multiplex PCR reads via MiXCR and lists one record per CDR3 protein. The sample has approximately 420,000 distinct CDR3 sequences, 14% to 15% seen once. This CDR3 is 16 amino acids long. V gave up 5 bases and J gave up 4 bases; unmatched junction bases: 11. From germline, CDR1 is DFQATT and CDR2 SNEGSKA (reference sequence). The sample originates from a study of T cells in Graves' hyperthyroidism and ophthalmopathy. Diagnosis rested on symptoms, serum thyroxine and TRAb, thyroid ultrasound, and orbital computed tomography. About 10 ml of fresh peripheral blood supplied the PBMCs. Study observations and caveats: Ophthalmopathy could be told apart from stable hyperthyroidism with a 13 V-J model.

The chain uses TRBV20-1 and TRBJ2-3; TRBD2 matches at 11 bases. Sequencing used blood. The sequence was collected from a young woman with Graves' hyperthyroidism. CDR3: CSAARQLAGGPDTQYF. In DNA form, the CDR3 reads TGCAGTGCTGCCAGACAGCTAGCGGGAGGCCCAGATACGCAGTATTTT.